This TCR beta chain derives from a study of T cell responses to AZD1222 COVID-19 vaccine. Using immunoSEQ multiplex PCR, the repertoire was profiled, and TCRdb retains in-frame clones only, with some absent. The data contain 150,000 to 200,000 clones, 85% to 90% of them seen just once; the ten biggest clones take up 1.5% to 2%. The V and J ends lost 6 bases and 8 bases respectively, with 22 bases between them. There are 16 residues in the CDR3. From germline, CDR1 is SNHLY and CDR2 FYNNEI. The study, taken as a whole, reports: The peak T cell response came first, and repertoires were sampled only after it. White British people made up most donors, females outnumbered males, and clonal diversity was possibly underestimated.

To note about this clone: Its antigen remains unknown.

Source: peripheral blood, taken on day 0 of AZD1222 vaccination. The V call is TRBV2, the J call TRBJ1-4; D gene ambiguous. The TCR was taken from an adult in good health. The CDR3: CASSVRRPGMAEKLFF. CDR3 DNA sequence: TGTGCCAGCAGCGTTAGAAGGCCGGGCATGGCAGAAAAACTGTTTTTT.